The 5 T cell receptor beta chains below were found in one sample sequenced in a study of blood T cell repertoires in COVID-19. Using immunoSEQ multiplex PCR, the repertoire was profiled, and TCRdb retains in-frame clones only, with some absent. The sample has 130,000 or so clones; roughly 83% are singletons. Sequencing was carried out using peripheral blood. These receptors were taken from a woman aged 70-85 years with COVID-19, enrolled during active disease.

The gene calls are TRBV5-1 and TRBJ1-1; a possible D gene is TRBD1 (5 bases). With 0 bases removed from V and 4 bases from J, the gap between germline ends came to 13 bases. The CDR3 consists of 15 residues. Germline lookup yields CDR1 SGHRS and CDR2 YFSETQ. CDR3 amino acids: CASSLAAGVLTEAFF. CDR3 in DNA: TGCGCCAGCAGCTTGGCCGCGGGGGTCCTCACTGAAGCTTTCTTT.

The genes are TRBV6-1 and TRBJ2-1, with 10 bases matching TRBD2. The CDR3 has 17 amino acids. With V trimmed by 0 bases and J by 6 bases, 8 bases remained unmatched. The germline gives CDR1 MNHNS, CDR2 SASEGT. CDR3 nucleotide sequence: TGTGCCAGCAGTGAAGCCGCAGCGGGGGGGCCCCTCAATGAGCAGTTCTTC. As protein: CASSEAAAGGPLNEQFF.

The J gene is TRBJ1-1, the V gene TRBV27; 10 bases line up with TRBD1. The CDR3 extends over 12 amino acids. V lost 6 bases to trimming and J lost 7 bases; unmatched junction nucleotides: 2. Germline lookup yields CDR1 MNHEY and CDR2 SMNVEV (reference sequence). CDR3 loop: CASSWTGGEAFF. The CDR3 DNA follows: TGTGCCAGCAGCTGGACAGGGGGTGAAGCTTTCTTT.

This sequence joins TRBV7-2 and TRBJ2-3, with D possibly TRBD2 on 5 matching bases. There are 14 residues in the CDR3. Germline V lookup: CDR1 SGHTA, CDR2 FQGNSA. Trimming cost V 5 bases and J 0 bases, with 9 bases left between them. CDR3 DNA: TGTGCCAGCAGCGGCCGGGGTAGCACAGATACGCAGTATTTT. The encoded protein is CASSGRGSTDTQYF.

The CDR3 DNA follows: TGTGCCAGCAGCGTAGGGACAGATAATGAAAAACTGTTTTTT. This gives the protein CASSVGTDNEKLFF. This sequence joins TRBV9 and TRBJ1-4; the D gene is possibly TRBD1 (6 bases). Per the germline V gene, CDR1 is SGDLS and CDR2 is YYNGEE. The CDR3 length is 14 residues. V was trimmed by 0 bases and J by 4 bases, leaving 7 bases between them.